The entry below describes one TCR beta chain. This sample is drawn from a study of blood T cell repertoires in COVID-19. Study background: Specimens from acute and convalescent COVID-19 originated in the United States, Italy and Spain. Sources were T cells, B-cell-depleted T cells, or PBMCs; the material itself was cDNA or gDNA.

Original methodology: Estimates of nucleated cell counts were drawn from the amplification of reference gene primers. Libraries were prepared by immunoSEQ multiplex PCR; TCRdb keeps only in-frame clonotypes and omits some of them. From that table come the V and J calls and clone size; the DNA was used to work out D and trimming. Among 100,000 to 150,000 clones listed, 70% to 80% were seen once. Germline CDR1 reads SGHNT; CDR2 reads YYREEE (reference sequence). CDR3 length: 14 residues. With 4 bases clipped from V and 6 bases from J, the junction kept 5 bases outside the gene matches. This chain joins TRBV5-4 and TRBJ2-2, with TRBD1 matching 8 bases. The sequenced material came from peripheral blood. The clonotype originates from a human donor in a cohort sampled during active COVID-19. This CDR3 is CASSPGGKPGELFF. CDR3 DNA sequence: TGTGCCAGCAGCCCAGGGGGCAAGCCCGGGGAGCTGTTTTTT.